The 27 T cell receptor beta chains presented below share a single source sample, sequenced in a study of shared clonotypes between healthy human individuals. Assay: immunoSEQ multiplex PCR; the TCRdb copy retains only in-frame clones and omits some. There are 2.5 million or so clones in the sample; over 85% occur only once, and around 0.14% lies in the top ten. Sequencing was carried out using naive CD4+ T cells sorted from blood. This sample's subset: CD45RA+ positively selected. These receptors were taken from a man in his late teens or twenties in good health.

The V call is TRBV30, the J call TRBJ1-5; D perhaps matches TRBD1 (5 bases). The CDR3 is 14 amino acids. CDR1 is GTSNPN and CDR2 is SVGIG in the germline V gene (reference sequence). V shed 1 base and J shed 7 bases, with 14 bases lying between them. CDR3 region: CAWSGAGQLQPQHF. The CDR3 bases are TGTGCCTGGAGTGGGGCAGGGCAATTACAGCCCCAGCATTTT.

The CDR3 region has the DNA TGTGCCAGCTCTGAGGGACCCGCGTCGGACATTCAGTACTTC. Its protein product is CASSEGPASDIQYF. The chain links TRBV9 to TRBJ2-4; possibly TRBD1 or TRBD2 for D (5 bases each). The CDR3 consists of 14 residues. The germline V and J ends were trimmed by 7 bases and 8 bases, with 19 bases remaining between them. Germline values: CDR1 SGDLS, CDR2 YYNGEE.

Note on this clone: Distinct nucleotide sequences in the sample also encode this CDR3. This sequence joins TRBV6-5 and TRBJ1-6, with 11 nucleotides matching TRBD1. CDR1 is MNHEY and CDR2 is SVGAGI in the germline V gene. CDR3 length equals 15 residues. Trimming at V came to 6 bases and at J to 2 bases, leaving 0 bases not matched to a gene. The DNA for the CDR3 is TGTGCCAGCAGGGGACAGGGGGCCTATAATTCACCCCTCCACTTT. This gives the protein CASRGQGAYNSPLHF.

The CDR3 DNA sequence: TGTGCCAGCAGCCTAAGCGGGGCGGGTGCTGAGCAGTTCTTC. This encodes CASSLSGAGAEQFF. The chain combines TRBV11-2 with TRBJ2-1; 7 positions match TRBD2. The CDR3 has 14 amino acids. Germline CDR1 reads SGHAT; CDR2 reads FQNNGV. J gave up 9 bases and V 5 bases, and 10 bases lay outside the gene matches.

The CDR3 loop is CASSYEQSSYEQYF. Here the CDR3 DNA reads TGTGCCAGCAGTTACGAACAGAGCTCCTACGAGCAGTACTTC. J is TRBJ2-7 and V is TRBV6-6; D unclear. The CDR3 totals 14 residues. Germline V lookup: CDR1 MNHNY, CDR2 SVGAGI (reference sequence). Trimming removed 2 bases at V and 0 bases at J, with 8 bases between.

The genes are TRBV29-1 and TRBJ2-5; 9 bases are a match to TRBD1. The J segment lost 9 bases and the V segment lost 0 bases, leaving 11 bases of the junction unmatched. Germline CDR1 reads SQVTM; CDR2 reads ANQGSEA. CDR3 length equals 15 residues. The CDR3 nucleotides are TGCAGCGTTGAAGACCTTTGGGGGACAGGGTTCCCCCAGTACTTC. Amino acid sequence: CSVEDLWGTGFPQYF.

This chain connects TRBV29-1 to TRBJ2-4; 7 positions match TRBD2. V gave up 6 bases and J gave up 8 bases; unmatched junction bases: 4. Germline CDR1 and CDR2: SQVTM and ANQGSEA. CDR3 length: 11 residues. DNA of the CDR3: TGCAGCGTCAGCGGGACTGACATTCAGTACTTC. Residues: CSVSGTDIQYF.

This chain joins TRBV2 and TRBJ2-3; D not resolved. The CDR3 covers 13 residues. V was pared by 3 bases and J by 2 bases, with 6 bases between. Per germline, CDR1 SNHLY and CDR2 FYNNEI. CDR3 DNA: TGTGCCAGCAGTGATGCTACCACAGATACGCAGTATTTT. Translated: CASSDATTDTQYF.

The rearrangement joins TRBV4-1 to TRBJ2-5; 16 nucleotides align to TRBD2. Germline-derived CDR1 and CDR2 are MGHRA and YSYEKL. CDR3 length: 17 residues. Trimming at V came to 6 bases and at J to 5 bases, leaving 9 bases not matched to a gene. CDR3 protein: CASSTGTSGGARETQYF. The CDR3, as DNA: TGCGCCAGCAGTACCGGGACTAGCGGGGGGGCGAGGGAGACCCAGTACTTC.

Notes on this clone: Distinct nucleotide sequences in the sample also encode this CDR3. V gene TRBV28 combines with J gene TRBJ2-5; 9 bases map to TRBD1. The CDR3 contains 15 residues. With V trimmed by 4 bases and J by 5 bases, 8 bases remained unmatched. The germline CDR1 and CDR2 sequences are MDHEN and SYDVKM. The CDR3 coding sequence is TGTGCCAGCAGTTCCGGACAGGGGCGAAGGGAGACCCAGTACTTC. This codes for CASSSGQGRRETQYF.

The count of this clone is one. The V gene is TRBV6-1, the J gene TRBJ2-3, with 8 nucleotides matching TRBD2. The CDR3 runs to 13 residues. The germline V gene has CDR1 MNHNS and CDR2 SASEGT. The V segment lost 7 bases and the J segment 6 bases; nucleotides outside the gene matches: 6. The CDR3 DNA reads TGTGCCAGCATCCCGGGACTAGGGGATACGCAGTATTTT. It yields the protein CASIPGLGDTQYF.

Concerning this clone itself: Other DNA sequences within the sample encode an identical CDR3. V is TRBV6-5 and J is TRBJ2-1; D perhaps matches TRBD1 (6 bases). Germline CDR1 reads MNHEY; CDR2 reads SVGAGI. This CDR3 is 14 amino acids long. Between the trimmed V and J ends, which lost 4 bases and 6 bases, there was a span of 13 bases. The CDR3 DNA reads TGTGCCAGCAGTTCCCCCGGCAGGGGCAATGAGCAGTTCTTC. Translated: CASSSPGRGNEQFF.

This clone has just a few counts. The rearrangement links TRBV29-1 to TRBJ1-3; no clear D gene. The CDR3 covers 12 residues. The germline V gene has CDR1 SQVTM and CDR2 ANQGSEA. V lost 6 bases to trimming and J lost 2 bases, with 8 bases between them. The DNA for the CDR3 is TGCAGCGTCCAACCCACTGGAAACACCATATATTTT. This translates into CSVQPTGNTIYF.

The chain joins TRBV15 to TRBJ2-1; the match to TRBD1 covers 7 bases. CDR1 is LNHNV and CDR2 is YYDKDF in the germline V gene (reference sequence). The J segment lost 3 bases and the V segment lost 7 bases, leaving 3 bases of the junction unmatched. The CDR3 has 13 residues. The chain's CDR3 is CATTGTVYNEQFF. The CDR3 DNA reads TGTGCCACCACCGGGACAGTCTACAATGAGCAGTTCTTC.

The chain combines TRBV4-1 with TRBJ2-7; a possible D gene is TRBD1 (7 bases). Trimming removed 4 bases from V and 6 bases from J, with 19 bases in between. The germline V gene encodes CDR1 MGHRA and CDR2 YSYEKL. The CDR3 loop spans 15 amino acids. CDR3 sequence: CASSRRGQGDSEQYF. The DNA for the CDR3 is TGCGCCAGCAGCCGACGGGGGCAGGGGGATAGCGAGCAGTACTTC.

The rearrangement joins TRBV7-2 to TRBJ2-3, with 16 nucleotides matching TRBD2. Trimming cost V 0 bases and J 2 bases; bases outside gene matches: 2. The germline gives CDR1 SGHTA, CDR2 FQGNSA. This CDR3 has 18 residues. The DNA for the CDR3 is TGTGCCAGCAGCTTAGCCGGGACTAGCGGGAGGGTCACAGATACGCAGTATTTT. Its protein is CASSLAGTSGRVTDTQYF.

In DNA, the CDR3 is TGTGCCAGCAGCGGGATACTAGCGGGGGGCCAAGAGACCCAGTACTTC. This sequence encodes CASSGILAGGQETQYF. This chain links TRBV5-5 with TRBJ2-5; the match to TRBD2 covers 12 bases. The CDR3 length is 16 residues. Germline CDR1 reads SGHKS; CDR2 reads YYEKEE (reference sequence). After removal of 4 bases from V and 1 base from J, the junction contained 5 bases not matched to a gene.

The chain recombines TRBV6-5 with TRBJ2-7; D perhaps matches TRBD1 (5 bases). The V and J ends lost 10 bases and 5 bases respectively, with 21 bases between them. There are 14 residues in the CDR3. Germline values: CDR1 MNHEY, CDR2 SVGAGI. The CDR3 region is CATGRGRTANEQYF. The CDR3 nucleotides are TGTGCCACAGGTAGGGGCCGCACGGCCAACGAGCAGTACTTC.

This chain connects TRBV6-5 to TRBJ2-6; D uncertain. The germline gives CDR1 MNHEY, CDR2 SVGAGI. The V and J ends lost 3 bases and 1 base respectively, with 4 bases between them. The CDR3 is 14 amino acids. The CDR3 DNA follows: TGTGCCAGCAGTTATCCTTCTGGGGCCAACGTCCTGACTTTC. Translated, it gives CASSYPSGANVLTF.

The gene calls are TRBV6-4 and TRBJ2-7; TRBD2 is a possible D gene (6 bases). The germline V gene encodes CDR1 MRHNA and CDR2 SNTAGT. The CDR3 is 14 amino acids. V lost 11 bases and J 4 bases, leaving 21 bases between the germline ends. In DNA, the CDR3 is TGTGCCCCCCCCCGCGGGACTGAACTGTACGAGCAGTACTTC. Translating gives CAPPRGTELYEQYF.

A few counts support this clone. The chain carries TRBV10-3 and TRBJ2-7; 7 bases are shared with TRBD2. This CDR3 has 14 residues. With V trimmed by 2 bases and J by 4 bases, 5 bases remained unmatched. CDR1 and CDR2 from the germline V gene are ENHRY and SYGVKD. This CDR3 reads CAISERLAEYEQYF. The CDR3 DNA reads TGTGCCATCAGTGAGCGGCTAGCGGAGTACGAGCAGTACTTC.

The V call is TRBV27, the J call TRBJ1-2; tentative D call: TRBD1 (6 bases). V was clipped by 8 bases and J by 4 bases, with 14 bases between them. This CDR3 has 13 residues. The germline CDR1 and CDR2 sequences are MNHEY and SMNVEV (reference sequence). The CDR3 protein is CASGQTGTYGYTF. Here the CDR3 DNA reads TGTGCCAGCGGACAAACAGGGACCTATGGCTACACCTTC.

The chain has TRBV19 and TRBJ2-1, with D unclear. Trimming removed 2 bases from V and 3 bases from J, with 20 bases in between. This CDR3 spans 18 amino acids. Germline V CDR1 and CDR2: LNHDA, SQIVND (reference sequence). The CDR3 bases are TGTGCCAGTAGTATATTCCCCAAGACCAGCGAGATCTACAATGAGCAGTTCTTC. Amino acid sequence: CASSIFPKTSEIYNEQFF.

This clone has a handful of counts. This sequence joins TRBV18 and TRBJ1-1; a possible D gene is TRBD1 (5 bases). The CDR3 loop spans 14 amino acids. V was cut by 8 bases and J by 3 bases, with 16 bases left in between. CDR1 and CDR2 from the germline V gene are KGHSH and LQKENI. The CDR3 spells CASLAGGRDTEAFF. In nucleotides, the CDR3 is TGTGCCAGCCTTGCCGGGGGAAGGGACACTGAAGCTTTCTTT.

The chain recombines TRBV7-8 with TRBJ2-2; D might be TRBD1 or TRBD2, each matching 5 bases. Trimming stripped 5 bases from V and 3 bases from J, with 13 bases between. This CDR3 spans 15 amino acids. Germline CDR1 and CDR2: SGHVS and FQNEAQ. CDR3 in DNA: TGTGCCAGCAGCCTCCGGGACGGAGACACCGGGGAGCTGTTTTTT. Translated, it gives CASSLRDGDTGELFF.

This rearrangement joins TRBV19 to TRBJ2-5; D may be TRBD2 (7 bases). V was clipped by 2 bases and J by 1 base, with 11 bases between them. The germline V gene encodes CDR1 LNHDA and CDR2 SQIVND (reference sequence). The CDR3 consists of 15 residues. CDR3 DNA: TGTGCCAGTAGTATACCGGGGGGCCCCCAAGAGACCCAGTACTTC. This codes for CASSIPGGPQETQYF.

This chain links TRBV19 with TRBJ2-4; D unresolved. The germline V gene encodes CDR1 LNHDA and CDR2 SQIVND (reference sequence). This CDR3 spans 16 amino acids. V dropped 5 bases and J dropped 0 bases, with 14 bases sitting between them. The CDR3 sequence: CASSPRRYLAKNIQYF. The CDR3 coding sequence is TGTGCCAGTAGTCCCCGACGTTACCTAGCCAAAAACATTCAGTACTTC. The full variable domain, rest sourced from reference TRBV19 and TRBJ2-4, is DGGITQSPKYLFRKEGQNVTLSCEQNLNHDAMYWYRQDPGQGLRLIYYSQIVNDFQKGDIAEGYSVSREKKESFPLTVTSAQKNPTAFYLCASSPRRYLAKNIQYFGAGTRLSVL.